These 22 T cell receptor beta chains came from one sample sequenced in a study of beta chain features in type 1 diabetes. Reverse transcription of all isolated RNA meant that expressed TCRB transcripts were sequenced. Only in-frame clones appear in the TCRdb table, and some are missing; sequencing was by immunoSEQ multiplex PCR. The data hold about 450,000 clones, with about an eighth observed a single time. The specimen was naive CD4+ T cells from blood. The source is a woman between 18 and 29 years old in good health.

V is TRBV6-5 and J is TRBJ1-3, with D hard to call. This CDR3 has 14 residues. Trimming took 4 bases from V and 0 from J, leaving 7 bases between them. CDR1 MNHEY and CDR2 SVGAGI come from the germline V gene. The CDR3 region has the DNA TGTGCCAGCAGTTTGGTCCACTCTGGAAACACCATATATTTT. It is translated as CASSLVHSGNTIYF.

The chain employs TRBV4-1 and TRBJ1-4, with 7 nucleotides matching TRBD1. CDR1 and CDR2 from the germline V gene are MGHRA and YSYEKL. The CDR3 covers 14 residues. The J segment lost 8 bases and the V segment lost 4 bases, leaving 7 bases of the junction unmatched. In DNA form, the CDR3 reads TGCGCCAGCAGCCCGACGGGACAGAGGGAAAAACTGTTTTTT. Amino acids: CASSPTGQREKLFF.

This clone was found a few times. The chain combines TRBV19 with TRBJ1-1, with D unresolved. The CDR3 is 13 residues long. The germline CDR1 and CDR2 sequences are LNHDA and SQIVND (reference sequence). V dropped 3 bases and J dropped 5 bases, with 10 bases sitting between them. The CDR3 is CASSMSLRTEAFF. The CDR3 nucleotides read TGTGCCAGTAGTATGAGTTTAAGGACTGAAGCTTTCTTT.

This clone was observed a few times. This sequence joins TRBV5-1 and TRBJ2-1, with 12 nucleotides matching TRBD2. J was trimmed by 7 bases and V by 7 bases; bases with no gene match: 9. Germline V gene sequence: CDR1 SGHRS, CDR2 YFSETQ. The CDR3 is 15 amino acids. CDR3 protein: CASAKTSGSENEQFF. DNA of the CDR3: TGCGCCAGCGCTAAGACTAGCGGGAGTGAGAATGAGCAGTTCTTC.

This clone was counted between two and nine times. The rearrangement uses TRBV4-3 and TRBJ2-3, with unresolved D. The V end lost 3 bases, the J end lost 3 bases, and 13 bases lay between the germline ends. There are 15 residues in the CDR3. Germline V gene data show CDR1 as LGHNA and CDR2 as YSLEER. The CDR3 sequence: CASSQEALATDTQYF. The CDR3 DNA reads TGCGCCAGCAGCCAGGAAGCCTTAGCAACAGATACGCAGTATTTT.

This clone was found a few times. The chain joins TRBV30 to TRBJ1-5; D gene uncertain. Germline values: CDR1 GTSNPN, CDR2 SVGIG (reference sequence). The CDR3 runs to 12 residues. V was shortened by 2 bases and J by 7 bases, with 9 bases between the two germline ends. CDR3 residues: CAWSPGRQPQHF. CDR3 sequence (DNA): TGTGCCTGGAGTCCCGGGAGGCAGCCCCAGCATTTT.

The rearrangement joins TRBV28 to TRBJ1-2, with 8 bases aligning to TRBD1. V lost 6 bases, J lost 5 bases, and 14 bases stayed unmatched. The CDR3 spans 16 residues. Germline assignment: CDR1 MDHEN and CDR2 SYDVKM. The CDR3 sequence is CASRRQGKGGKYGYTF. CDR3 nucleotide sequence: TGTGCCAGCAGACGACAGGGGAAGGGCGGTAAATATGGCTACACCTTC.

This chain links TRBV7-9 with TRBJ1-2, with TRBD1 identical over 11 bases. V dropped 8 bases and J dropped 1; count of bases not matched to a gene: 0. This CDR3 region has 13 residues. Germline V lookup: CDR1 SEHNR, CDR2 FQNEAQ (reference sequence). CDR3: CASGTGGNYGYTF. The DNA of the CDR3 is TGTGCCAGCGGGACAGGGGGTAACTATGGCTACACCTTC.

This chain connects TRBV13 to TRBJ2-6; D unclear. Between the trimmed V and J ends, which lost 7 bases and 1 base, there was a span of 8 bases. The CDR3 totals 14 residues. Germline V CDR1 and CDR2: PRHDT, FYEKMQ (reference sequence). The CDR3 DNA is TGTGCCAGCACCCCGGGTTCTGGGGCCAACGTCCTGACTTTC. Translating gives CASTPGSGANVLTF.

V and J are TRBV4-1 and TRBJ1-2; possibly TRBD1 for D (5 bases). CDR3 length: 16 residues. Looked up from germline, CDR1 is MGHRA and CDR2 is YSYEKL. Trimming took 1 base from V and 2 from J, leaving 14 bases between them. The chain's CDR3 is CASSQVGASRNYGYTF. Written as DNA, the CDR3 is TGCGCCAGCAGCCAAGTCGGGGCCAGCCGCAACTATGGCTACACCTTC.

This clone was observed a few times. The rearrangement uses TRBV6-5 and TRBJ2-7; maybe TRBD1 (6 bases). Germline V CDR1 and CDR2: MNHEY, SVGAGI. The CDR3 loop spans 13 amino acids. Trimming took 7 bases from V and 4 from J, leaving 14 bases between them. CDR3 coding DNA: TGTGCCAGCACTCGAGGCAGGGGATACGAGCAGTACGTC. This gives the protein CASTRGRGYEQYV.

This clone came up a few times. The genes are TRBV4-3 and TRBJ2-3; D remains unclear. The V end lost 1 base, the J end lost 5 bases, and 7 bases lay between the germline ends. CDR3 length equals 13 residues. Germline V gene data show CDR1 as LGHNA and CDR2 as YSLEER. Here the CDR3 reads CASSQVYRDTQYF. CDR3 sequence (DNA): TGCGCCAGCAGCCAAGTTTACCGAGATACGCAGTATTTT.

This clone was seen a handful of times. The chain recombines TRBV5-6 with TRBJ2-6, with D possibly being TRBD1 (6 bases). The germline gives CDR1 SGHDT, CDR2 YYEEEE. V dropped 5 bases and J dropped 2 bases, with 17 bases sitting between them. This CDR3 has 17 residues. CDR3 sequence (DNA): TGTGCCAGCAGATCACCACAGGGTTTTGCTGGGGCCAACGTCCTGACTTTC. Protein: CASRSPQGFAGANVLTF.

The table lists this clone with a few counts. The chain has TRBV6-5 and TRBJ1-5, with 9 bases matching TRBD1. The germline CDR1 and CDR2 sequences are MNHEY and SVGAGI. There are 16 residues in the CDR3. V lost 4 bases to trimming and J lost 5 bases; unmatched junction nucleotides: 9. Written as DNA, the CDR3 is TGTGCCAGCAGTTTTACAGGGGGCGCGGGGGATCAGCCCCAGCATTTT. This translates into CASSFTGGAGDQPQHF.

There are a few counts of this clone. CDR3 protein: CASSLWASGGGDGYTF. The DNA for the CDR3 is TGTGCCAGCTCACTATGGGCCTCGGGGGGCGGCGATGGCTACACCTTC. V usage is TRBV18 and J usage is TRBJ1-2, with D perhaps TRBD1 (6 bases). The CDR3 contains 16 residues. The ends were cut back, 4 bases at V and 6 bases at J, with 21 bases in the middle. From germline, CDR1 is KGHSH and CDR2 LQKENI.

The J gene is TRBJ1-1, the V gene TRBV2, with unresolved D. This CDR3 comprises 13 residues. Germline V gene data show CDR1 as SNHLY and CDR2 as FYNNEI. Trimming removed 5 bases from V and 1 base from J, with 8 bases in between. CDR3 DNA: TGTGCCAGCAGTCAAGACCGGAACACTGAAGCTTTCTTT. It yields the protein CASSQDRNTEAFF.

This clone has a handful of counts. V usage is TRBV7-8 and J usage is TRBJ1-1, with 9 bases fitting TRBD1. The CDR3 loop spans 13 amino acids. The germline V gene has CDR1 SGHVS and CDR2 FQNEAQ. Losses at the gene ends were 5 bases for V and 6 bases for J; bases not matched to a gene: 4. CDR3 region: CASSPDRGAEAFF. The CDR3 DNA follows: TGTGCCAGCAGCCCAGACAGGGGGGCTGAAGCTTTCTTT. The full variable domain, rest sourced from reference TRBV7-8 and TRBJ1-1, is GAGVSQSPRYKVAKRGQDVALRCDPISGHVSLFWYQQALGQGPEFLTYFQNEAQLDKSGLPSDRFFAERPEGSVSTLKIQRTQQEDSAVYLCASSPDRGAEAFFGQGTRLTVV.

The chain employs TRBV7-2 and TRBJ2-3; 16 bases are a match to TRBD2. The CDR3 totals 17 residues. Germline-derived CDR1 and CDR2 are SGHTA and FQGNSA. After removal of 1 base from V and 6 bases from J, the junction contained 4 bases not matched to a gene. The CDR3, as DNA: TGTGCCAGCAGCTTAGTGGGACTAGCGGGAGGGGTTGATACGCAGTATTTT. This encodes CASSLVGLAGGVDTQYF.

This chain uses TRBV5-1 with TRBJ2-3; D ambiguous. This CDR3 contains 14 residues. V was cut by 4 bases and J by 6 bases, with 15 bases left in between. Germline assignment: CDR1 SGHRS and CDR2 YFSETQ. Here the CDR3 reads CASSGQAGLDTQYF. The CDR3, as DNA: TGCGCCAGCAGCGGGCAGGCCGGGCTGGATACGCAGTATTTT.

CDR3 nucleotide sequence: TGCGCCAGCAGCCAAGCAGGGAGGGATACGCAGTATTTT. Its translation: CASSQAGRDTQYF. This chain connects TRBV4-3 to TRBJ2-3; weak D call: TRBD2 (6 bases). The V end lost 1 base, the J end lost 6 bases, and 8 bases lay between the germline ends. Germline values: CDR1 LGHNA, CDR2 YSLEER. There are 13 residues in the CDR3.

This clone has more than one count but fewer than ten. The CDR3 reads CASSFKSGQHVAREQYV. In DNA, the CDR3 is TGTGCCAGCAGCTTCAAGTCGGGACAGCACGTAGCTCGCGAGCAGTACGTC. This chain connects TRBV5-7 to TRBJ2-7; 7 bases are a match to TRBD1. TRBV5-7 falls under the ORF class, with uncertain function. The trim removed 2 bases at V and 6 bases at J, leaving 17 bases unmatched. This CDR3 comprises 17 residues.

The chain couples TRBV27 to TRBJ1-2; tentatively, D is TRBD1 (6 bases). The germline V and J ends were trimmed by 5 bases and 4 bases, with 11 bases remaining between them. The CDR3 is made up of 13 amino acids. Germline V gene data show CDR1 as MNHEY and CDR2 as SMNVEV (reference sequence). CDR3 sequence (DNA): TGTGCCAGCAGTCGACAGGAGAGCTATGGCTACACCTTC. Residues: CASSRQESYGYTF.